This is a list of T cell receptor beta chains from one sample in a study of shared clonotypes between healthy human individuals. The repertoire was sequenced with immunoSEQ multiplex PCR; TCRdb's copy has only in-frame clones and lacks some. The sample gives under 600,000 clones, roughly 85% of which show up once; approximately 12% is in the top ten. Sample: PBMCs. Receptors originate from a woman in her thirties or forties in good health. Some clones in this sample may be carry-over from other donors' samples. Each CDR3 is given with its conserved first and last residue. The order of the fields is J gene, V gene, CDR3 protein.

>TRBJ1-1|TRBV5-1
CASSIQGQNTEAFF
>TRBJ2-3|TRBV7-9
CASSLVGDTQYF
>TRBJ2-1|TRBV5-5
CASSSGLAGSEQFF
>TRBJ2-5|TRBV5-4
CASSLVAGETQYF
>TRBJ2-7|TRBV11-3
CASSLQGNEQYF
>TRBJ1-2|TRBV27
CASRTAGGYTF
>TRBJ2-4|TRBV28
CASSFKGASAKNIQYF
>TRBJ1-1|TRBV7-3
CASSPDSKAFF
>TRBJ1-6|TRBV15
CATSPSGGREDSPLHF
>TRBJ2-3|TRBV28
CASSPDRRLTDTQYF
>TRBJ2-7|TRBV5-1
CASSLEPGLYYEQYF
>TRBJ1-1|TRBV18
CASSPRQDTEAFF
>TRBJ2-7|TRBV27
CASSWGRQGTYEQYF
>TRBJ2-7|TRBV7-9
CASSLGRGRYEQYF
>TRBJ1-2|TRBV12-2
CASRQPPGGVIDGYTF
>TRBJ2-7|TRBV7-9
CASSFGTGRTYEQYF
>TRBJ2-7|TRBV19
CASSISRDSSYEQYF
>TRBJ2-7|TRBV5-1
CASSLEPGQGVEQYF
>TRBJ1-1|TRBV2
CASSEARENTEAFF
>TRBJ2-1|TRBV6-1
CASSDQGGFWNEQFF
>TRBJ1-4|TRBV7-8
CASSVARNEKLFF
>TRBJ1-1|TRBV6-5
CASSYTGDRRGTEAFF
>TRBJ2-5|TRBV5-1
CASSYFGLAGGYQETQYF
>TRBJ2-1|TRBV7-3
CASSLGHRDEQFF
>TRBJ2-6|TRBV19
CASSTRQSSGANVLTF
>TRBJ2-7|TRBV7-2
CASSARPYEQYF
>TRBJ1-1|TRBV10-2
CASSESDRGASEAFF
>TRBJ2-2|TRBV18
CASSSSTSGRGELFF
>TRBJ1-5|TRBV7-9
CASSGQGDQPQHF
>TRBJ2-1|TRBV6-1
CASTLRASGSHEQFF
>TRBJ2-1|TRBV15
CATSREQYNEQFF
>TRBJ2-3|TRBV7-2
CASSLAGPTDTQYF
>TRBJ2-7|TRBV28
CASSATGQGAYEQYF
>TRBJ1-1|TRBV18
CASSPPISMNTEAFF
>TRBJ1-2|TRBV20-1
CGGQANYGYTF
>TRBJ1-2|TRBV15
CATSIGRGITNYGYTF
>TRBJ1-5|TRBV28
CASIAYQHQYASNQPQHF
>TRBJ2-3|TRBV4-3
CASSQDRKGTDTQYF
>TRBJ2-3|TRBV5-1
CASSLAPGGTDTQYF
>TRBJ1-5|TRBV6-1
CASRTPGGDNQPQHF
>TRBJ1-2|TRBV7-8
CASSLGTGNYGYTF
>TRBJ1-3|TRBV5-1
CASSSGDRYLSSGNTIYF
>TRBJ2-3|TRBV29-1
CSVEEEGPGTDTQYF
>TRBJ1-1|TRBV21-1
CASSKGRKNTEAFF
>TRBJ1-5|TRBV27
CASSPTTGYNQPQHF
>TRBJ2-2|TRBV4-3
CASSRNQDRTTGELFF
>TRBJ2-3|TRBV9
CASSVAAGPDTQYF
>TRBJ1-2|TRBV30
CAWGQGDSGYTF
>TRBJ2-7|TRBV7-2
CASSLVRGMTYEQYF
>TRBJ2-3|TRBV5-1
CATRSGGSTDTQYF
>TRBJ1-2|TRBV28
CASSLFAGQPFYGYTF
>TRBJ1-6|TRBV7-2
CASSLHVGAGNSPLHF
>TRBJ2-7|TRBV25-1
CASSELGVNRGSYEQYF
>TRBJ2-7|TRBV6-6
CASSYFGTTTYEQYF